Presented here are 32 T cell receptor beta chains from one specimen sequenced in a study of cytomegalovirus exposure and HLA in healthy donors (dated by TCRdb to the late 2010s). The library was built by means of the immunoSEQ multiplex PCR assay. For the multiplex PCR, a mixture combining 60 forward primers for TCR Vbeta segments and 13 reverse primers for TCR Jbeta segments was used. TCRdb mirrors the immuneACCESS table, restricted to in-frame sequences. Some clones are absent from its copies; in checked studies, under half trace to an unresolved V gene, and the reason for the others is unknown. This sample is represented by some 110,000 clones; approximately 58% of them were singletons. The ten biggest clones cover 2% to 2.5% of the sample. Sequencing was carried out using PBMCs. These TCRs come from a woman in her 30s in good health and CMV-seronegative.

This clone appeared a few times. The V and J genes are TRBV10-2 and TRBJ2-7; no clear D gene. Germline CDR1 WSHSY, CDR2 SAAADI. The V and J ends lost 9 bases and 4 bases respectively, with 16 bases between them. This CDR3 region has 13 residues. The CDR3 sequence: CASQLGLRYEQYF. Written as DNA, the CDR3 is TGCGCCAGTCAACTGGGTCTGAGGTACGAGCAGTACTTC.

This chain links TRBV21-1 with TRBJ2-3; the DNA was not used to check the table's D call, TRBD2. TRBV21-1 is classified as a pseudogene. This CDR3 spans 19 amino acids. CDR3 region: CASNRLAGVEVDCTDTQYF. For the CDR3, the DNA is TGTGCCAGCAACCGACTAGCGGGAGTGGAAGTTGACTGCACAGATACGCAGTATTTT.

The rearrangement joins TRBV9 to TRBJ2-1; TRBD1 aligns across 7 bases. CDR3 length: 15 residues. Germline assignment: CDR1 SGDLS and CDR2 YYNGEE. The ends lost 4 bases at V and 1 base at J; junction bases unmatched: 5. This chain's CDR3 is CASSPRQGSYNEQFF. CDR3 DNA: TGTGCCAGCAGCCCTCGACAGGGTTCCTACAATGAGCAGTTCTTC.

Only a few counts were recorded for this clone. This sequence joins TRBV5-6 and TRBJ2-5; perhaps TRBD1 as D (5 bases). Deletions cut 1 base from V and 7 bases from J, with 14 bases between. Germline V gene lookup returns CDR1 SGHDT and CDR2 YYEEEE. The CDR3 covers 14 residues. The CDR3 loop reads CASSLYGQDGTQYF. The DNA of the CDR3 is TGTGCCAGCAGCTTGTATGGACAAGATGGGACCCAGTACTTC.

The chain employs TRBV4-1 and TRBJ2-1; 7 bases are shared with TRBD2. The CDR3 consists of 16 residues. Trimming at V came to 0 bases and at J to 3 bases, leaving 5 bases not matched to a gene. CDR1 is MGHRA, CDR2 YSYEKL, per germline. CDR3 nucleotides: TGCGCCAGCAGCCAAGACGAAGCGGGGAACTACAATGAGCAGTTCTTC. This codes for CASSQDEAGNYNEQFF.

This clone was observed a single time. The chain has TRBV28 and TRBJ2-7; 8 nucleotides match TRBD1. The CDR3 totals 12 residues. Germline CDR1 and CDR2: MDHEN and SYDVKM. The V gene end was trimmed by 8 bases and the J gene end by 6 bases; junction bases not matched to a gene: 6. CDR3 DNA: TGTGCCAGCGGGACAGGAGGTCGCGAGCAGTACTTC. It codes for CASGTGGREQYF.

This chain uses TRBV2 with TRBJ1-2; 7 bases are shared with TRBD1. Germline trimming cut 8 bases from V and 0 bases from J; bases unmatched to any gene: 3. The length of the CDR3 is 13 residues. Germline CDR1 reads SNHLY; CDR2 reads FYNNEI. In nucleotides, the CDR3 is TGTGCCAGCTCAGGGGGATCTAACTATGGCTACACCTTC. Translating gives CASSGGSNYGYTF.

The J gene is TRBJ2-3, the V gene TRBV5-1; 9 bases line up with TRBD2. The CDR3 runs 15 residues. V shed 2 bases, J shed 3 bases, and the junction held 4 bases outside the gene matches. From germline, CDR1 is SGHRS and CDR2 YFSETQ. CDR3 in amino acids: CASSFAGGPTDTQYF. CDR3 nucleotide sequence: TGCGCCAGCAGCTTTGCGGGAGGGCCGACAGATACGCAGTATTTT.

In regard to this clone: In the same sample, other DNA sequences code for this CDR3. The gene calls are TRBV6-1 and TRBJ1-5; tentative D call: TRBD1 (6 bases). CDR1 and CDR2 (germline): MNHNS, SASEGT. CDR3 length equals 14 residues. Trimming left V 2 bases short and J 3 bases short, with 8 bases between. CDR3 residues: CASSERGNNQPQHF. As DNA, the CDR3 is TGTGCCAGCAGTGAAAGGGGGAACAATCAGCCCCAGCATTTT.

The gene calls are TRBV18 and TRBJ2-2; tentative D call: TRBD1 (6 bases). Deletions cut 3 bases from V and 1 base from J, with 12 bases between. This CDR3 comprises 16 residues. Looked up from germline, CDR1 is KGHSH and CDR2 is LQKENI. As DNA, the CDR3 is TGTGCCAGCTCACCCCAGGGGACGGTGAACACCGGGGAGCTGTTTTTT. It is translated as CASSPQGTVNTGELFF.

In nucleotides, the CDR3 is TGTGCCTGGAGTGGATTTAGCGGGGGCTACGAGCAGTACTTC. Translating it yields CAWSGFSGGYEQYF. V is TRBV30 and J is TRBJ2-7; TRBD2 agrees at 9 bases. V gave up 1 base and J gave up 3 bases; unmatched junction bases: 4. This CDR3 is 14 amino acids long. CDR1 is GTSNPN, CDR2 SVGIG, per germline (reference sequence).

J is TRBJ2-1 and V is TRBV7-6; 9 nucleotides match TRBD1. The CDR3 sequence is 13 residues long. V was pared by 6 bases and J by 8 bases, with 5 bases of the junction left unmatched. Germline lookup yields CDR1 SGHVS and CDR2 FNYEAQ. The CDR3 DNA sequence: TGTGCCAGCAGACAGGGGGCTGACGATGAGCAGTTCTTC. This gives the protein CASRQGADDEQFF.

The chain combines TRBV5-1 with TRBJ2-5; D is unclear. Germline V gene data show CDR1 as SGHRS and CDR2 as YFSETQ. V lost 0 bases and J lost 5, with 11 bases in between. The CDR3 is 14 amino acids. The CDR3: CASSLGFQEETQYF. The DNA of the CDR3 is TGCGCCAGCAGCTTGGGATTCCAAGAGGAGACCCAGTACTTC.

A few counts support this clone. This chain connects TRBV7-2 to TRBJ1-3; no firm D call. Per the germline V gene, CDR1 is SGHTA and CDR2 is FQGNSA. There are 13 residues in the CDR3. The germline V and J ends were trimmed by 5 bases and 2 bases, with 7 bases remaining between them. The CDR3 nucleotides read TGTGCCAGCAGCCTCGGGGCTGGAAACACCATATATTTT. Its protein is CASSLGAGNTIYF. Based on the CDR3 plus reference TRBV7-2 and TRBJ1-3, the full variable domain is GAGVSQSPSNKVTEKGKDVELRCDPISGHTALYWYRQSLGQGLEFLIYFQGNSAPDKSGLPSDRFSAERTGGSVSTLTIQRTQQEDSAVYLCASSLGAGNTIYFGEGSWLTVV.

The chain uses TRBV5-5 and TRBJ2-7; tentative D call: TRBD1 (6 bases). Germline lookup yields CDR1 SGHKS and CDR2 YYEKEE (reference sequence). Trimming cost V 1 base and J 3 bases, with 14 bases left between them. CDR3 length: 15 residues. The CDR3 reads CASSLPLSTGYEQYF. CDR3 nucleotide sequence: TGTGCCAGCAGCTTGCCTTTGTCGACAGGCTACGAGCAGTACTTC.

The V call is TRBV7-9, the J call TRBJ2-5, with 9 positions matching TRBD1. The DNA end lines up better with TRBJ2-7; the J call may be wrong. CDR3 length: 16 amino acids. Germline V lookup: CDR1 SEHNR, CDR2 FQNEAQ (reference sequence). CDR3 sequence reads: CASSITLPGQGYEQYF. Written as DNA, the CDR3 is TGTGCCAGCAGCATCACACTCCCGGGACAGGGTTACGAGCAGTACTTC.

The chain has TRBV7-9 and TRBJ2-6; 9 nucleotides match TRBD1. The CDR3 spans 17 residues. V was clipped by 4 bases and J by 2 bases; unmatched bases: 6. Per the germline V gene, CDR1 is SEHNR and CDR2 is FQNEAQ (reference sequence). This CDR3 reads CASSSGTGMTGANVLTF. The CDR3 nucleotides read TGTGCCAGCAGCTCCGGGACAGGGATGACTGGGGCCAACGTCCTGACTTTC.

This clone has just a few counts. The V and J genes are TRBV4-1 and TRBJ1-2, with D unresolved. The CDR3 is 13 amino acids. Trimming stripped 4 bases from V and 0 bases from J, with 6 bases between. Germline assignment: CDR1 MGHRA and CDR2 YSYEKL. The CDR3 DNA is TGCGCCAGCAGCCGCGACACTAACTATGGCTACACCTTC. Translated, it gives CASSRDTNYGYTF.

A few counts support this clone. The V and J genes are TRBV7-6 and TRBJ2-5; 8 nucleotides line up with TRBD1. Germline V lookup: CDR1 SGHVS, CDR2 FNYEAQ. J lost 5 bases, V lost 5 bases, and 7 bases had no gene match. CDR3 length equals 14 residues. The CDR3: CASSPKTGEETQYF. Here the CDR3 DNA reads TGTGCCAGCAGCCCTAAGACAGGGGAGGAGACCCAGTACTTC. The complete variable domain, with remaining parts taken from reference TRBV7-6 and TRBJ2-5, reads GAGVSQSPRYKVTKRGQDVALRCDPISGHVSLYWYRQALGQGPEFLTYFNYEAQQDKSGLPNDRFSAERPEGSISTLTIQRTEQRDSAMYRCASSPKTGEETQYFGPGTRLLVL.

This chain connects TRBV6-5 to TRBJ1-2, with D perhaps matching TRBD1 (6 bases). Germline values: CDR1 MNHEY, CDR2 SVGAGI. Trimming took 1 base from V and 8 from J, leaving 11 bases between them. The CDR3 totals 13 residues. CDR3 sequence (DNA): TGTGCCAGCAGTTACTTGGGGGCGAAAGGCTACACCTTC. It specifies CASSYLGAKGYTF.

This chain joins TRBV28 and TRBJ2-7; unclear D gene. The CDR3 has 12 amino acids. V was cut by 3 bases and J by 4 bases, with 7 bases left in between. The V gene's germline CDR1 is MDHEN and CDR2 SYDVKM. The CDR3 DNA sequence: TGTGCCAGCAGTTTCCCAGGATACGAGCAGTACTTC. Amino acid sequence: CASSFPGYEQYF.

CDR3 region: CASSTAHGSNQPQHF. Here the CDR3 DNA reads TGTGCCAGTAGTACTGCCCACGGGAGCAATCAGCCCCAGCATTTT. This rearrangement joins TRBV19 to TRBJ1-5, with D unresolved. Germline CDR1 and CDR2: LNHDA and SQIVND (reference sequence). The V and J ends lost 4 bases and 1 base respectively, with 11 bases between them. The CDR3 contains 15 residues.

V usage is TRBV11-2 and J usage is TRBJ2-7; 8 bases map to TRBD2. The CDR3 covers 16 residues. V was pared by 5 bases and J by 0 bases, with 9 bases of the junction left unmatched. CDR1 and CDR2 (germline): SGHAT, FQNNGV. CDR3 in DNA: TGTGCCAGCAGCCCGAATTTAGCGGGAAGCTCCTACGAGCAGTACTTC. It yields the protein CASSPNLAGSSYEQYF.

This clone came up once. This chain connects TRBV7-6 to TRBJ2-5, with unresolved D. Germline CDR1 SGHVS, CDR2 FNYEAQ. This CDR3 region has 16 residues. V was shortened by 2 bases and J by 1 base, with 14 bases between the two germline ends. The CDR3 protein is CASSLKLQSPQETQYF. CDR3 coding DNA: TGTGCCAGCAGCTTAAAACTACAAAGCCCCCAAGAGACCCAGTACTTC.

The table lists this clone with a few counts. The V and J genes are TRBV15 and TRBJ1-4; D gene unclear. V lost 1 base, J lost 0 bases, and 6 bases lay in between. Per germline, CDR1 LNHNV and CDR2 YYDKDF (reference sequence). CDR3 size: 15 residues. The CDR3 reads CATSRAGATNEKLFF. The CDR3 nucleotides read TGTGCCACCAGCAGAGCGGGAGCAACTAATGAAAAACTGTTTTTT.

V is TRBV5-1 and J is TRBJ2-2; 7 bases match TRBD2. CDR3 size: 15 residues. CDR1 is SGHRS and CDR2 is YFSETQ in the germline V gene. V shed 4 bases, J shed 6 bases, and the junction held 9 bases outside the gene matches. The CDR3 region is CASSGSGILSGELFF. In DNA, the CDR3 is TGCGCCAGCAGCGGAAGCGGGATACTTTCCGGGGAGCTGTTTTTT.

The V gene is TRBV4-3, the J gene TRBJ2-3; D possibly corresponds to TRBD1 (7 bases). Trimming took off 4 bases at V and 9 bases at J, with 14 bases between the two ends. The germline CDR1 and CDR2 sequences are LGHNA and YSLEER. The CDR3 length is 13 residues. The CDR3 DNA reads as TGCGCCAGCAGCCCCCAGGGGGGAGGCACGCAGTATTTT. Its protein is CASSPQGGGTQYF.

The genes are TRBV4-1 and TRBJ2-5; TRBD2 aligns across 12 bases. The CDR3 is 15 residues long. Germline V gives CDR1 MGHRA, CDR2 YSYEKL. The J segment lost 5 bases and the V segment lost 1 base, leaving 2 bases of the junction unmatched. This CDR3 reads CASSQVTSGRETQYF. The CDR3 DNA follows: TGCGCCAGCAGCCAAGTCACTAGCGGGAGGGAGACCCAGTACTTC.

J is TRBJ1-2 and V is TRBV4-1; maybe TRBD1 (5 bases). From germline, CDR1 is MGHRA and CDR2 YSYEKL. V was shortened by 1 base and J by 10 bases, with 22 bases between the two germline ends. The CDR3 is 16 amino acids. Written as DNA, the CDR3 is TGCGCCAGCAGCCAAGGGAGGGACCGATCGAGGGTGTCCTACACCTTC. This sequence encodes CASSQGRDRSRVSYTF.

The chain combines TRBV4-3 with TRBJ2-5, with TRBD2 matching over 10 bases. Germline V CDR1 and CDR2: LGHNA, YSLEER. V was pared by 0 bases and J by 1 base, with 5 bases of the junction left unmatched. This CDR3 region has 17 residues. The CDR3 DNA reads TGCGCCAGCAGCCAAGAGCTACTAGCGGGAATCCAAGAGACCCAGTACTTC. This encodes CASSQELLAGIQETQYF.

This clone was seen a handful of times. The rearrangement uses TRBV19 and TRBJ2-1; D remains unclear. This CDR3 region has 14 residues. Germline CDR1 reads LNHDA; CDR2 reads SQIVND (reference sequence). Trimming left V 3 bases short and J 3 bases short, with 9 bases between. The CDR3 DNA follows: TGTGCCAGTAGTATTAACTCCTTCTACAATGAGCAGTTCTTC. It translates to CASSINSFYNEQFF.

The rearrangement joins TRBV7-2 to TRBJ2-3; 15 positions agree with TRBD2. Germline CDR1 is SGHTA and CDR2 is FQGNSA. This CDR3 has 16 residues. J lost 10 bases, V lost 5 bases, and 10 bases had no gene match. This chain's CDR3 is CASSASTGLAGGAQYF. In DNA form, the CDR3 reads TGTGCCAGCAGCGCCTCAACGGGACTAGCGGGGGGAGCGCAGTATTTT.